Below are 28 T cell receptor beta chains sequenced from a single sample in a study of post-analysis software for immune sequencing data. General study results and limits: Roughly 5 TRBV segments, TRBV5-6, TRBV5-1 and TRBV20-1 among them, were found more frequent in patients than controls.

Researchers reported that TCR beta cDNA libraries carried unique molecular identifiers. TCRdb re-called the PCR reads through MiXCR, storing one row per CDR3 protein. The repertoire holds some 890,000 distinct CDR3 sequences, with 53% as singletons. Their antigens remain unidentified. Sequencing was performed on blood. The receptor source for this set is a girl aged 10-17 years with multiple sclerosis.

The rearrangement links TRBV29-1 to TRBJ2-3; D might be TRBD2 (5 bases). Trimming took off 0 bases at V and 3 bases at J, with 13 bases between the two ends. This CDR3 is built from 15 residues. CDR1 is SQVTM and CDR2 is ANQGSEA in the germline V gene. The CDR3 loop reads CSVEDSRTGTDTQYF. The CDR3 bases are TGCAGCGTTGAAGATTCCCGGACGGGGACAGATACGCAGTATTTT.

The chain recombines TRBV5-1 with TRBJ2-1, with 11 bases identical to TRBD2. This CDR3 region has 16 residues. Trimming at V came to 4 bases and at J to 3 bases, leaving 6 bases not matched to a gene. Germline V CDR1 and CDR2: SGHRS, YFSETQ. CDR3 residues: CASSRGLAEGYNEQFF. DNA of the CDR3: TGCGCCAGCAGCAGGGGACTAGCGGAGGGCTACAATGAGCAGTTCTTC.

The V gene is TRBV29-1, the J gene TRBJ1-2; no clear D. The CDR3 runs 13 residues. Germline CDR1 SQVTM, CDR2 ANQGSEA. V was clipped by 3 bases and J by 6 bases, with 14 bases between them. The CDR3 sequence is CSVEERPSHGYTF. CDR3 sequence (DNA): TGCAGCGTTGAGGAGCGGCCCAGCCATGGCTACACCTTC. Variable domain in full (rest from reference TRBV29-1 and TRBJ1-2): SAVISQKPSRDICQRGTSLTIQCQVDSQVTMMFWYRQQPGQSLTLIATANQGSEATYESGFVIDKFPISRPNLTFSTLTVSNMSPEDSSIYLCSVEERPSHGYTFGSGTRLTVV.

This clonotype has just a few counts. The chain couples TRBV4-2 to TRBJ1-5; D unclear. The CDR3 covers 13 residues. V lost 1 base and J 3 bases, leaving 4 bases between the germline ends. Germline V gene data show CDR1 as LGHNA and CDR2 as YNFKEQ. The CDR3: CASSQAINQPQHF. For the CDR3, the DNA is TGTGCCAGCAGCCAAGCGATCAATCAGCCCCAGCATTTT.

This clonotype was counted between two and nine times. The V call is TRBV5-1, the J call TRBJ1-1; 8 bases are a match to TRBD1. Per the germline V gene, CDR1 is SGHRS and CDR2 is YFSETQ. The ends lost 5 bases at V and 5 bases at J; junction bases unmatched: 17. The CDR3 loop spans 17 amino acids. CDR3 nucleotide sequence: TGCGCCAGCAGGGTCCGGGACAGGCAACCGCGGGGTACTGAAGCTTTCTTT. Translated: CASRVRDRQPRGTEAFF.

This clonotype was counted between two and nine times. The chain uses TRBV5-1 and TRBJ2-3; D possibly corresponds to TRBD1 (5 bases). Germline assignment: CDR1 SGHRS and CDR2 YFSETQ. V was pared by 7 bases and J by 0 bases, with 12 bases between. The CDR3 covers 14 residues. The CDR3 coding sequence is TGCGCCAGCCGCATGCAGGGTAGCACAGATACGCAGTATTTT. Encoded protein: CASRMQGSTDTQYF. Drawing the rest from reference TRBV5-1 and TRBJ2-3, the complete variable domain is KAGVTQTPRYLIKTRGQQVTLSCSPISGHRSVSWYQQTPGQGLQFLFEYFSETQRNKGNFPGRFSGRQFSNSRSEMNVSTLELGDSALYLCASRMQGSTDTQYFGPGTRLTVL.

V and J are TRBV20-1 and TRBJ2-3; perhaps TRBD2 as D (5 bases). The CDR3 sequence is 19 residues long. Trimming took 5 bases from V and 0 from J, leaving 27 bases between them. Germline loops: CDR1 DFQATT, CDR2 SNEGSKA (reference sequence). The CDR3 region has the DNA TGCAGTGCTTCGCGAACGGGCGCTGGCTTGAGGGTCAGCACAGATACGCAGTATTTT. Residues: CSASRTGAGLRVSTDTQYF.

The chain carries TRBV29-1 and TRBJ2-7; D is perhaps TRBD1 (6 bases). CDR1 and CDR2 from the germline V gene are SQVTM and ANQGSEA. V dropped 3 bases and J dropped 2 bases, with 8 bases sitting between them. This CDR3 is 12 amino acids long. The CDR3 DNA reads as TGCAGCGTTGAGACAGGCCCCTACGAGCAGTACTTC. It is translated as CSVETGPYEQYF.

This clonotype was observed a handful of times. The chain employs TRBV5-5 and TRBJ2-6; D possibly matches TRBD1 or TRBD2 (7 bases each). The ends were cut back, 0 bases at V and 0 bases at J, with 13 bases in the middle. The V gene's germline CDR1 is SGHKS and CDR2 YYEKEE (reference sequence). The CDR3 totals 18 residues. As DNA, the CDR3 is TGTGCCAGCAGCTTGGTGGGAGGGGGCCGCTCTGGGGCCAACGTCCTGACTTTC. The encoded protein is CASSLVGGGRSGANVLTF.

The CDR3 loop reads CASSQIRTFGDEQFF. CDR3 sequence (DNA): TGTGCCAGCAGCCAAATCCGGACCTTTGGCGATGAGCAGTTCTTC. The chain joins TRBV14 to TRBJ2-1, with unresolved D. Germline loops: CDR1 SGHDN, CDR2 FVKESK. The CDR3 loop spans 15 amino acids. Deletions cut 2 bases from V and 8 bases from J, with 16 bases between. Complete variable domain (other parts from reference TRBV14 and TRBJ2-1): EAGVTQFPSHSVIEKGQTVTLRCDPISGHDNLYWYRRVMGKEIKFLLHFVKESKQDESGMPNNRFLAERTGGTYSTLKVQPAELEDSGVYFCASSQIRTFGDEQFFGPGTRLTVL.

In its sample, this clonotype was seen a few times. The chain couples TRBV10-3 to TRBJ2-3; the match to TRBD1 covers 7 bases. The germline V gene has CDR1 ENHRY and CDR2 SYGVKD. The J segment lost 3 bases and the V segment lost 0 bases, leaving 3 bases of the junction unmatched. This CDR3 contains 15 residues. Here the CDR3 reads CAISESRGRTDTQYF. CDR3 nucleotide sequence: TGTGCCATCAGTGAGTCCAGGGGGAGAACAGATACGCAGTATTTT.

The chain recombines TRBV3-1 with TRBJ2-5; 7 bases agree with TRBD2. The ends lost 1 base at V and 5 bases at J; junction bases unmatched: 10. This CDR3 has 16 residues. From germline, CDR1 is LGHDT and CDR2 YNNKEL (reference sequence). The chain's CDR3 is CASSQVAGAAGETQYF. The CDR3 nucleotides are TGTGCCAGCAGCCAAGTAGCGGGTGCTGCCGGGGAGACCCAGTACTTC.

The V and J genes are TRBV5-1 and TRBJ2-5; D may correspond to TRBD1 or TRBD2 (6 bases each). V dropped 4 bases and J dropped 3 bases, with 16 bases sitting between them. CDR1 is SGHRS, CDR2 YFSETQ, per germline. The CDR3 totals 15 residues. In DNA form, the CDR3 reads TGCGCCAGCAGCCCTGGAGGGGGGCCGGAAGAGACCCAGTACTTC. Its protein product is CASSPGGGPEETQYF.

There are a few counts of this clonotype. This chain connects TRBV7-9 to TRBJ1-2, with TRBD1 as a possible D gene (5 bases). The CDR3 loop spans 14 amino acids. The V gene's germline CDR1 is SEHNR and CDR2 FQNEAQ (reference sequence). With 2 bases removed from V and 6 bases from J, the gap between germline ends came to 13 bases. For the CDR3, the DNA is TGTGCCAGCAGCTTACAGGAGCAGGGCGATGGCTACACCTTC. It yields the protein CASSLQEQGDGYTF.

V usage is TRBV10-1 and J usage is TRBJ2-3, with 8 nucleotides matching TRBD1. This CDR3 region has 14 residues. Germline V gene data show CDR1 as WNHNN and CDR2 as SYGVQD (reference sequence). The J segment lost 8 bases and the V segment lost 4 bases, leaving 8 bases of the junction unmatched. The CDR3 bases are TGCGCCAGCAGTGTGGGACAGGCTTCCCGTACGCAGTATTTT. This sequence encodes CASSVGQASRTQYF.

CDR3 nucleotide sequence: TGCAGTGCTAGTGTCAGGGCATCCTACAATGAGCAGTTCTTC. Translating it yields CSASVRASYNEQFF. V usage is TRBV20-1 and J usage is TRBJ2-1; tentative D call: TRBD1 (5 bases). This CDR3 comprises 14 residues. CDR1 is DFQATT, CDR2 SNEGSKA, per germline (reference sequence). The V end was cut by 3 bases, the J end by 1 base, with 10 bases between.

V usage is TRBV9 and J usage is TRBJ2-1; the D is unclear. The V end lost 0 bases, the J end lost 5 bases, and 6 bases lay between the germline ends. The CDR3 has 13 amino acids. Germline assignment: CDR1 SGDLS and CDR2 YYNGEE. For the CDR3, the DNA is TGTGCCAGCAGCGTAGCCGCCCACAATGAGCAGTTCTTC. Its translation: CASSVAAHNEQFF. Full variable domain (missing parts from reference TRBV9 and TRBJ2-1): DSGVTQTPKHLITATGQRVTLRCSPRSGDLSVYWYQQSLDQGLQFLIQYYNGEERAKGNILERFSAQQFPDLHSELNLSSLELGDSALYFCASSVAAHNEQFFGPGTRLTVL.

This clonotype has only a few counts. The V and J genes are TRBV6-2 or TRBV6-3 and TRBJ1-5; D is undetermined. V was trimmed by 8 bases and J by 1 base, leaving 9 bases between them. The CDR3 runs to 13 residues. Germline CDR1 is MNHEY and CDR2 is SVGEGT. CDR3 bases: TGTGCCAGCCGGGTCGGGAGCAATCAGCCCCAGCATTTT. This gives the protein CASRVGSNQPQHF.

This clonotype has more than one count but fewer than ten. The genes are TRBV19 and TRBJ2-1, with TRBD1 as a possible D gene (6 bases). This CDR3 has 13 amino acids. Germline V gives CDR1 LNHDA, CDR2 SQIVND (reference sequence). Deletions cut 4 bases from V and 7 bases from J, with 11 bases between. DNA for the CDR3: TGTGCCAGTAGTACGACAGGAGGTAATGAGCAGTTCTTC. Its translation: CASSTTGGNEQFF.

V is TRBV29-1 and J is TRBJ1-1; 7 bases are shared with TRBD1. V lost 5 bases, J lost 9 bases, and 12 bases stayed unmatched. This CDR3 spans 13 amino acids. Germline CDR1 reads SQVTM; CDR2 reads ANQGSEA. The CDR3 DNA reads TGCAGCGTTACCGACAGGGTGGTGGCGCAAGCTTTCTTT. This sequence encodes CSVTDRVVAQAFF.

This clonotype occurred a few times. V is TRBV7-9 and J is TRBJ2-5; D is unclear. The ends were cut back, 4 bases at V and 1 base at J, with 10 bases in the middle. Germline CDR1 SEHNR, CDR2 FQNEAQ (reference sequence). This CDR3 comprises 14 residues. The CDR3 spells CASSSAAGQETQYF. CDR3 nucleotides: TGTGCCAGCAGCTCCGCGGCTGGCCAAGAGACCCAGTACTTC. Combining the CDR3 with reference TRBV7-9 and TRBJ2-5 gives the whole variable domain DTGVSQNPRHKITKRGQNVTFRCDPISEHNRLYWYRQTLGQGPEFLTYFQNEAQLEKSRLLSDRFSAERPKGSFSTLEIQRTEQGDSAMYLCASSSAAGQETQYFGPGTRLLVL.

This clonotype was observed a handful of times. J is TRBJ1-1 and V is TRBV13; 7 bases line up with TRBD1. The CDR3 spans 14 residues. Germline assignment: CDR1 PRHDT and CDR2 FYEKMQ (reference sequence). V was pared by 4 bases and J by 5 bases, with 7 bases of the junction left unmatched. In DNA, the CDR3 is TGTGCCAGCAGCTATGACAGGGTCGAGACTGAAGCTTTCTTT. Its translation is CASSYDRVETEAFF.

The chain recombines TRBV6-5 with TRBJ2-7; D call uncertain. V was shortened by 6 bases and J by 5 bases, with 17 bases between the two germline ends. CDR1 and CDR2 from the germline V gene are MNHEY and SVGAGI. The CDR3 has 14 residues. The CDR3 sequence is CASRPSQVQNEQYF. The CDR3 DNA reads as TGTGCCAGCAGACCCTCCCAAGTTCAGAACGAGCAGTACTTC.

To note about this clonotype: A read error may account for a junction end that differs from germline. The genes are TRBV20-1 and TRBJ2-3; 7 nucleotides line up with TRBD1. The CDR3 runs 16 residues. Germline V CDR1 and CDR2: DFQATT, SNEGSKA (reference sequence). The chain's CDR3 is CSAPRVLQGFTDTLYF. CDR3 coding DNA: TGCAGTGCTCCCCGGGTACTACAGGGGTTTACAGATACGCTGTATTTT.

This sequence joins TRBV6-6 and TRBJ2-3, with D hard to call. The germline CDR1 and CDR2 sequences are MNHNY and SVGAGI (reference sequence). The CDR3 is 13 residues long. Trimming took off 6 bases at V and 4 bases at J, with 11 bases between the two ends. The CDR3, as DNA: TGTGCCAGCAGAGAGCAGACCCCAGATACGCAGTATTTT. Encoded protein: CASREQTPDTQYF.

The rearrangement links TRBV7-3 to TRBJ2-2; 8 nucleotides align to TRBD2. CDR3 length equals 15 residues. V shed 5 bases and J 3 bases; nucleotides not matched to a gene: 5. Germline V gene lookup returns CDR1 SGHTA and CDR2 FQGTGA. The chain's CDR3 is CASSQRGGHTGELFF. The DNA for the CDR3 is TGTGCCAGCAGCCAACGGGGGGGGCACACCGGGGAGCTGTTTTTT. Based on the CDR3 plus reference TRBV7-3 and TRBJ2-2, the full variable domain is GAGVSQTPSNKVTEKGKYVELRCDPISGHTALYWYRQSLGQGPEFLIYFQGTGAADDSGLPNDRFFAVRPEGSVSTLKIQRTERGDSAVYLCASSQRGGHTGELFFGEGSRLTVL.

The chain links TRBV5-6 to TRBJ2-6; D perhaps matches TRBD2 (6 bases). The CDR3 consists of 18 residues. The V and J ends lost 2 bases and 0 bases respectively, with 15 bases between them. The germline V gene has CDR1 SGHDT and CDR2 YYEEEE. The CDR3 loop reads CASSLVGGLASGANVLTF. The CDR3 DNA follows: TGTGCCAGCAGCTTAGTAGGAGGGTTGGCCTCTGGGGCCAACGTCCTGACTTTC. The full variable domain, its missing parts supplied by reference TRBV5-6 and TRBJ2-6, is DAGVTQSPTHLIKTRGQQVTLRCSPKSGHDTVSWYQQALGQGPQFIFQYYEEEERQRGNFPDRFSGHQFPNYSSELNVNALLLGDSALYLCASSLVGGLASGANVLTFGAGSRLTVL.

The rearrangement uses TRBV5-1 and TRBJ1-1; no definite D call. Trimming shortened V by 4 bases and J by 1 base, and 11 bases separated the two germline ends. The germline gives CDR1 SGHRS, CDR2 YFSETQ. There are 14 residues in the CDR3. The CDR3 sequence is CASSTTDPNTEAFF. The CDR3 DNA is TGCGCCAGCAGCACGACGGACCCGAACACTGAAGCTTTCTTT.